This T cell receptor beta chain was documented in a study of early stage breast cancer tumors. Findings and caveats of the study: Tumors had about 2.5-fold higher T cell density and higher clonality than adjacent normal breast tissue.

This clone was observed a single time. Its specificity is not known. Trimming removed 5 bases from V and 4 bases from J; junction bases left unmatched: 10. Looked up from germline, CDR1 is SEHNR and CDR2 is FQNEAQ (reference sequence). The CDR3 is 15 residues long. Sequenced by immunoSEQ multiplex PCR; TCRdb stores in-frame clones only, minus some. The sample has about 10,000 clones; around 60% are singletons. The sequence came from a person between 60 and 70 years old with breast cancer. This sequence joins TRBV7-9 and TRBJ2-5, with TRBD1 matching over 7 bases. Sequenced input: breast tumor tissue. In nucleotides, the CDR3 is TGTGCCAGCAGCACGCGACAGGGCTCAGGAGAGACCCAGTACTTC. Encoded protein: CASSTRQGSGETQYF.